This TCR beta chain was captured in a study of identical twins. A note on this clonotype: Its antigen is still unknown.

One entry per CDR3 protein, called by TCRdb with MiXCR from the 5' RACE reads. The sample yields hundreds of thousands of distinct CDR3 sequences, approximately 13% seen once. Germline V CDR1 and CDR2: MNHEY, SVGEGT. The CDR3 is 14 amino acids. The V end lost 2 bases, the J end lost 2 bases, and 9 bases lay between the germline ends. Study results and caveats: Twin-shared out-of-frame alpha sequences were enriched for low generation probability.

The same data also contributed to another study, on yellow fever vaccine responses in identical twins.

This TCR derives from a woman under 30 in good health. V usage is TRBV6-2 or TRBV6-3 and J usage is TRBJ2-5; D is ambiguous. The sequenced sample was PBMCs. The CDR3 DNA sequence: TGTGCCAGCAGTTACAGGAACAGTCAAGAGACCCAGTACTTC. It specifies CASSYRNSQETQYF.